This T cell receptor (beta chain) was profiled in a study of blood T cell repertoires in COVID-19. In the authors' workflow: Cell counts per sample came from amplifying reference gene primers. Assay: immunoSEQ multiplex PCR; the TCRdb copy retains only in-frame clones and omits some. The V and J calls and the clone size are those of that table, but D and trimming were determined from the DNA. The sample shows approximately 200,000 clones, about 90% of them seen only once. Those enrolled, adults aged 18 to 89 years, came from fewer than 25 US areas. Participant-given clinical history determined each cohort assignment. Among Cohort 3 donors, those recovered had two negative PCRs, clearance, or symptom resolution. CDR3 size: 12 residues. V was cut by 4 bases and J by 11 bases, with 9 bases left in between. CDR1 is SEHNR, CDR2 FQNEAQ, per germline (reference sequence). This clone was detected a few times.

Sequencing was performed on PBMCs or T cells enriched from blood (not recorded which). This sequence originates from a man aged 25-40 years who had recovered from COVID-19. The chain combines TRBV7-9 with TRBJ1-6; no firm D call. The CDR3 is CASSSDLAPLHF. The CDR3, as DNA: TGTGCCAGCAGCTCTGACTTAGCACCCCTCCACTTT. Filled out from reference TRBV7-9 and TRBJ1-6, the complete variable domain reads DTGVSQNPRHKITKRGQNVTFRCDPISEHNRLYWYRQTLGQGPEFLTYFQNEAQLEKSRLLSDRFSAERPKGSFSTLEIQRTEQGDSAMYLCASSSDLAPLHFGNGTRLTVT.